A single sample gave rise to the 27 T cell receptor beta chains below, sequenced in a study of response to subunit inactivated influenza vaccine. MiXCR was run by TCRdb on the RT-PCR reads, yielding one entry per CDR3 protein. The sample yields roughly 460,000 distinct CDR3 sequences, approximately 11% seen once. This material consisted of PBMCs from blood, taken roughly 45 days after vaccination. Receptor source: a middle-aged man who received an inactivated influenza vaccine.

The V and J genes are TRBV25-1 and TRBJ2-1, with D unresolved. CDR3 length equals 14 residues. V was clipped by 0 bases and J by 7 bases, with 10 bases between them. From germline, CDR1 is MGHDK and CDR2 SYGVNS. Written as DNA, the CDR3 is TGTGCCAGCAGTGAATATATGAAACAGAATGAGCAGTTCTTC. This encodes CASSEYMKQNEQFF.

This chain joins TRBV5-1 and TRBJ2-6; 7 bases align to TRBD1. Germline V gene sequence: CDR1 SGHRS, CDR2 YFSETQ. J lost 0 bases, V lost 1 base, and 7 bases had no gene match. The CDR3 is 18 residues long. This chain's CDR3 is CASSLRGQSNSGANVLTF. The CDR3, as DNA: TGCGCCAGCAGCTTGAGGGGACAGAGTAACTCTGGGGCCAACGTCCTGACTTTC. The variable domain in full, with the rest retrieved from reference TRBV5-1 and TRBJ2-6, is KAGVTQTPRYLIKTRGQQVTLSCSPISGHRSVSWYQQTPGQGLQFLFEYFSETQRNKGNFPGRFSGRQFSNSRSEMNVSTLELGDSALYLCASSLRGQSNSGANVLTFGAGSRLTVL.

The chain joins TRBV9 to TRBJ2-2; D perhaps matches TRBD1 (6 bases). CDR3 length equals 16 residues. Germline values: CDR1 SGDLS, CDR2 YYNGEE. Trimming shortened V by 2 bases and J by 0 bases, and 11 bases separated the two germline ends. The CDR3 protein is CASSVLRGANTGELFF. The CDR3 region has the DNA TGTGCCAGCAGCGTCCTCAGGGGCGCGAACACCGGGGAGCTGTTTTTT.

This clonotype was seen only a few times. The gene calls are TRBV20-1 and TRBJ2-1; TRBD1 matches 7 bases. Germline V gene data show CDR1 as DFQATT and CDR2 as SNEGSKA (reference sequence). The CDR3 sequence is 14 residues long. V was clipped by 4 bases and J by 3 bases; unmatched bases: 6. CDR3 coding DNA: TGCAGTGCTAAGCCCGGGACAGACTACAATGAGCAGTTCTTC. Its translation is CSAKPGTDYNEQFF.

This clonotype was found many times. The chain joins TRBV12-3 or TRBV12-4 to TRBJ1-1; no clear D. The CDR3 totals 12 residues. Trimming removed 6 bases from V and 0 bases from J, with 5 bases in between. The CDR3 loop reads CASRILNTEAFF. DNA for the CDR3: TGTGCCAGCAGGATCCTGAACACTGAAGCTTTCTTT.

The rearrangement links TRBV4-1 to TRBJ1-4; weak D call: TRBD1 (6 bases). CDR1 is MGHRA and CDR2 is YSYEKL in the germline V gene. V was pared by 1 base and J by 4 bases, with 13 bases between. The CDR3 extends over 16 amino acids. The CDR3 bases are TGCGCCAGCAGCCAAGCTCCGGGGGCGAATAATGAAAAACTGTTTTTT. Translated: CASSQAPGANNEKLFF.

This clonotype was recorded many times. This chain joins TRBV7-2 and TRBJ2-5; D is ambiguous. V was trimmed by 5 bases and J by 5 bases, leaving 15 bases between them. This CDR3 spans 14 amino acids. Germline V gives CDR1 SGHTA, CDR2 FQGNSA. DNA of the CDR3: TGTGCCAGCAGCCCCATGGGGTCTTGGGAGACCCAGTACTTC. Protein: CASSPMGSWETQYF. The full variable domain, in which reference TRBV7-2 and TRBJ2-5 provide the parts outside the CDR3, is GAGVSQSPSNKVTEKGKDVELRCDPISGHTALYWYRQSLGQGLEFLIYFQGNSAPDKSGLPSDRFSAERTGGSVSTLTIQRTQQEDSAVYLCASSPMGSWETQYFGPGTRLLVL.

The chain combines TRBV20-1 with TRBJ1-2, with no clear D. CDR3 size: 13 residues. V was shortened by 3 bases and J by 7 bases, with 15 bases between the two germline ends. The germline V gene encodes CDR1 DFQATT and CDR2 SNEGSKA (reference sequence). The chain's CDR3 is CSASGPPGVGYTF. The CDR3 DNA reads as TGCAGTGCTAGCGGACCCCCTGGGGTTGGCTACACCTTC.

The chain recombines TRBV7-9 with TRBJ1-4, with D possibly TRBD1 on 5 matching bases. This CDR3 region has 15 residues. V dropped 4 bases and J dropped 11 bases, with 20 bases sitting between them. Per germline, CDR1 SEHNR and CDR2 FQNEAQ (reference sequence). The CDR3 sequence is CASSSRLLPGGKLFF. CDR3 in DNA: TGTGCCAGCAGCTCCCGATTGCTCCCGGGGGGGAAACTGTTTTTT.

The V call is TRBV20-1, the J call TRBJ1-2; no definite D call. V was cut by 0 bases and J by 8 bases, with 19 bases left in between. The germline CDR1 and CDR2 sequences are DFQATT and SNEGSKA (reference sequence). The CDR3 spans 15 residues. Here the CDR3 DNA reads TGCAGTGCTAGAGATTCCAGGTTGGGGAGAGAGGGCTACACCTTC. It translates to CSARDSRLGREGYTF.

This clonotype has a count of ten or more. V and J are TRBV7-8 and TRBJ2-2, with D possibly TRBD2 on 5 matching bases. V was pared by 2 bases and J by 6 bases, with 13 bases between. The CDR3 runs 15 residues. Germline V CDR1 and CDR2: SGHVS, FQNEAQ. The CDR3 region is CASSLYGTGSGELFF. CDR3 nucleotides: TGTGCCAGCAGCTTATATGGTACGGGGTCCGGGGAGCTGTTTTTT.

This clonotype has just a few counts. The chain combines TRBV5-1 with TRBJ1-1, with 7 bases aligning to TRBD1. V lost 5 bases, J lost 0 bases, and 4 bases stayed unmatched. Looked up from germline, CDR1 is SGHRS and CDR2 is YFSETQ. The length of the CDR3 is 14 residues. The CDR3 DNA reads as TGCGCCAGCAGTAGGGACAGCGTGAACACTGAAGCTTTCTTT. Translated: CASSRDSVNTEAFF.

This clonotype turned up a few times. V and J are TRBV5-1 and TRBJ2-3, with D possibly being TRBD1 or TRBD2 (5 bases each). The V end was cut by 0 bases, the J end by 0 bases, with 11 bases between. Germline-derived CDR1 and CDR2 are SGHRS and YFSETQ. The CDR3 has 16 amino acids. The DNA of the CDR3 is TGCGCCAGCAGCTTGGTGTCAGGGAGCAGCACAGATACGCAGTATTTT. Amino acids: CASSLVSGSSTDTQYF.

The chain carries TRBV7-8 and TRBJ2-7; either TRBD1 or TRBD2 may supply D (6 bases each). Germline CDR1 SGHVS, CDR2 FQNEAQ. The V and J ends lost 4 bases and 5 bases respectively, with 21 bases between them. The CDR3 loop spans 16 amino acids. CDR3 coding DNA: TGTGCCAGCAGCTCAACCGGGAGACAGGCCGGGGACGAGCAGTACTTC. It codes for CASSSTGRQAGDEQYF.

This clonotype came up a few times. V is TRBV11-2 and J is TRBJ1-2, with 8 bases aligning to TRBD1. The CDR3 totals 14 residues. Losses at the gene ends were 1 base for V and 3 bases for J; bases not matched to a gene: 1. Germline values: CDR1 SGHAT, CDR2 FQNNGV. This CDR3 reads CASSLGQGYYGYTF. CDR3 DNA: TGTGCCAGCAGCTTAGGACAGGGGTACTATGGCTACACCTTC.

This clonotype was found many times. The gene calls are TRBV12-3 or TRBV12-4 and TRBJ2-3; 7 bases fit TRBD1. The V segment lost 6 bases and the J segment 0 bases; nucleotides outside the gene matches: 6. The length of the CDR3 is 15 residues. Here the CDR3 DNA reads TGTGCCAGCAGGGGGACAGTACCTAGCACAGATACGCAGTATTTT. Amino acids: CASRGTVPSTDTQYF.

The rearrangement uses TRBV11-2 and TRBJ1-1; D perhaps matches TRBD1 (5 bases). The CDR3 is 14 residues long. V lost 1 base and J lost 6, with 12 bases in between. Germline lookup yields CDR1 SGHAT and CDR2 FQNNGV. This CDR3 reads CASSLVWGDAEAFF. The CDR3 nucleotides are TGTGCCAGCAGCTTAGTATGGGGGGACGCTGAAGCTTTCTTT.

This clonotype was picked up many times. This chain connects TRBV2 to TRBJ1-3; D gene ambiguous. V lost 1 base, J lost 0 bases, and 10 bases lay in between. CDR1 and CDR2 (germline): SNHLY, FYNNEI. The CDR3 consists of 16 residues. As DNA, the CDR3 is TGTGCCAGCAGTGAAGGACGGGGAAACTCTGGAAACACCATATATTTT. This gives the protein CASSEGRGNSGNTIYF.

V gene TRBV7-9 combines with J gene TRBJ2-1; D is uncertain. The CDR3 loop spans 17 amino acids. Germline lookup yields CDR1 SEHNR and CDR2 FQNEAQ (reference sequence). V was pared by 1 base and J by 0 bases, with 13 bases between. CDR3 in amino acids: CASSLVRRQSSYNEQFF. The CDR3 coding sequence is TGTGCCAGCAGCTTAGTTCGGCGTCAGAGCTCCTACAATGAGCAGTTCTTC. Together with reference TRBV7-9 and TRBJ2-1, the CDR3 gives the full variable domain: DTGVSQNPRHKITKRGQNVTFRCDPISEHNRLYWYRQTLGQGPEFLTYFQNEAQLEKSRLLSDRFSAERPKGSFSTLEIQRTEQGDSAMYLCASSLVRRQSSYNEQFFGPGTRLTVL.

The chain recombines TRBV7-9 with TRBJ2-5; the D gene is possibly TRBD1 (6 bases). Germline CDR1 SEHNR, CDR2 FQNEAQ (reference sequence). The CDR3 covers 15 residues. V lost 0 bases and J 2 bases, leaving 10 bases between the germline ends. CDR3 protein: CASSLAQGLQETQYF. The CDR3 DNA sequence: TGTGCCAGCAGCTTAGCGCAGGGGCTACAAGAGACCCAGTACTTC.

The chain carries TRBV7-9 and TRBJ2-7; D possibly corresponds to TRBD1 (6 bases). This CDR3 region has 14 residues. Germline assignment: CDR1 SEHNR and CDR2 FQNEAQ (reference sequence). Trimming stripped 0 bases from V and 9 bases from J, with 15 bases between. This CDR3 reads CASSLAGHGKGQYF. The DNA of the CDR3 is TGTGCCAGCAGCTTAGCGGGACACGGAAAGGGGCAGTACTTC.

The rearrangement joins TRBV28 to TRBJ1-5, with D possibly matching TRBD1 (5 bases). This CDR3 is built from 15 residues. Germline-derived CDR1 and CDR2 are MDHEN and SYDVKM. V lost 7 bases and J 7 bases, leaving 20 bases between the germline ends. In nucleotides, the CDR3 is TGTGCCAGCATCGCAACCGGGGGTCGGGGGCAGCCCCAGCATTTT. Translation gives CASIATGGRGQPQHF. Filled out from reference TRBV28 and TRBJ1-5, the complete variable domain reads DVKVTQSSRYLVKRTGEKVFLECVQDMDHENMFWYRQDPGLGLRLIYFSYDVKMKEKGDIPEGYSVSREKKERFSLILESASTNQTSMYLCASIATGGRGQPQHFGDGTRLSIL.

The V and J genes are TRBV11-1 and TRBJ2-2; TRBD2 is a possible D gene (6 bases). The germline CDR1 and CDR2 sequences are SGHAT and FQDESV (reference sequence). CDR3 length equals 19 residues. Trimming removed 3 bases at V and 3 bases at J, with 23 bases between. CDR3 amino acids: CASSFKLGLAWSHTGELFF. CDR3 bases: TGTGCCAGCAGCTTTAAGCTCGGTCTAGCGTGGTCGCACACCGGGGAGCTGTTTTTT.

This clonotype was seen only a few times. The CDR3 here is CATSDLNKVGNTIYF. DNA for the CDR3: TGTGCCACCAGTGATTTGAACAAAGTGGGAAACACCATATATTTT. J is TRBJ1-3 and V is TRBV24-1, with D hard to call. The CDR3 is made up of 15 amino acids. Germline assignment: CDR1 KGHDR and CDR2 SFDVKD. Trimming removed 0 bases at V and 4 bases at J, with 9 bases between.

About this clonotype itself: A junction end diverges from the germline sequence, so it may reflect a read error. V and J are TRBV20-1 and TRBJ1-4, with D possibly being TRBD1 (5 bases). The CDR3 is 13 residues long. Germline loops: CDR1 DFQATT, CDR2 SNEGSKA (reference sequence). In nucleotides, the CDR3 is TGCAGTGCTATGGGGGGAACTAATGTAAAACTGTTTTTT. Translating gives CSAMGGTNVKLFF.

This clonotype was recorded at least ten times. The chain couples TRBV30 to TRBJ2-1, with a tentative D call TRBD1 (5 bases). This CDR3 has 13 amino acids. Germline V gene sequence: CDR1 GTSNPN, CDR2 SVGIG (reference sequence). The V end lost 2 bases, the J end lost 6 bases, and 11 bases lay between the germline ends. In nucleotides, the CDR3 is TGTGCCTGGAGTCCCGGACACACCAATGAGCAGTTCTTC. Translated, it gives CAWSPGHTNEQFF.

The chain uses TRBV20-1 and TRBJ2-7; D might be TRBD2 (5 bases). The ends were cut back, 1 base at V and 6 bases at J, with 16 bases in the middle. Germline values: CDR1 DFQATT, CDR2 SNEGSKA (reference sequence). The CDR3 length is 14 residues. The CDR3 nucleotides read TGCAGTGCTAGAGGGTTGGAGGTTTTTGTCGAGCAGTACTTC. This encodes CSARGLEVFVEQYF.